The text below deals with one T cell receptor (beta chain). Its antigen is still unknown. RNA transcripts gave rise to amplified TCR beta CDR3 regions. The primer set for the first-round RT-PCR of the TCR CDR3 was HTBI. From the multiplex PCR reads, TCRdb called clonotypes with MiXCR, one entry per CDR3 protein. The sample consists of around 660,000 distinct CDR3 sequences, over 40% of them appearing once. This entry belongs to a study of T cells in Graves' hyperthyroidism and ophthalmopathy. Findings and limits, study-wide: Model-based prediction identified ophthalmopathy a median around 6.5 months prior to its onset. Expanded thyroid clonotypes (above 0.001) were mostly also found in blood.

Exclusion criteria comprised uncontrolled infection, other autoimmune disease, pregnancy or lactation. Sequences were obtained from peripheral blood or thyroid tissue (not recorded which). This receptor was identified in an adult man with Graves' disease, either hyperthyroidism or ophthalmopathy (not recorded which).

CDR3 coding DNA: TGCAGTGCTGTCGGGACAGGGGAGAGCTACACCATATATTTT. Its protein product is CSAVGTGESYTIYF. This chain links TRBV20-1 with TRBJ1-3; TRBD1 matches at 10 bases. Germline CDR1 and CDR2: DFQATT and SNEGSKA (reference sequence). Trimming removed 5 bases from V and 8 bases from J; junction bases left unmatched: 9. This CDR3 comprises 14 residues.